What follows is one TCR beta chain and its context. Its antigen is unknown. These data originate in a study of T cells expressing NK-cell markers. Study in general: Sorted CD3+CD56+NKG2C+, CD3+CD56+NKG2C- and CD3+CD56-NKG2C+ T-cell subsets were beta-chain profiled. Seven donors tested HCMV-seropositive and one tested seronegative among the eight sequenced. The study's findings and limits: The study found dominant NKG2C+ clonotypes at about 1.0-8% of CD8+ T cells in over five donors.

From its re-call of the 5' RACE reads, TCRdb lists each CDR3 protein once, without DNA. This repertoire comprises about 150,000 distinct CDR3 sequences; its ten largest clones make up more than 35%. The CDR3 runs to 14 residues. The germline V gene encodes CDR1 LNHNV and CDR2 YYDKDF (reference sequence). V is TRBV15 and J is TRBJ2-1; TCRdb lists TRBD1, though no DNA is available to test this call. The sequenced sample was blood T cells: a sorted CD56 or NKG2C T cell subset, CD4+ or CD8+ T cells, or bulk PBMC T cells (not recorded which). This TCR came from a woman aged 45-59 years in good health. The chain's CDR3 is CATSLVGGINEQFF. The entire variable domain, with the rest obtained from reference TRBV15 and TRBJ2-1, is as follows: DAMVIQNPRYQVTQFGKPVTLSCSQTLNHNVMYWYQQKSSQAPKLLFHYYDKDFNNEADTPDNFQSRRPNTSFCFLDIRSPGLGDTAMYLCATSLVGGINEQFFGPGTRLTVL.